This TCR beta chain was sequenced for a study of blood T cell repertoires in COVID-19 (dated by TCRdb to about 2020). Broadly, across the study: Collaborator samples came from the United States, Italy and Spain and covered acute and convalescent phases of COVID-19. Sample metadata almost always included a de-identified subject ID, COVID-19 status, age in years and sex. The samples were drawn from the first 160 participants of the ongoing ImmuneRACE study and from some 1,300 subjects provided by 6 global collaborators. A freely available public database, intended as a resource for researchers studying the immune response to SARS-CoV-2, is where the repertoires were released. Deeply sampled blood TCRbeta repertoires from subjects exposed to, actively infected with, or recovered from COVID-19 were included in the dataset. The prospective study material was composed of cDNA or gDNA derived from T cells, B-cell-depleted T cells, or PBMCs. HLA class I and class II types, where available, came from metadata supplied by the sample provider rather than from assay-based typing.

Beyond this particular receptor, the publication reports: The quantity of clinical and demographic metadata differed by source and by participant and was supplied without curation.

This clone has a handful of counts. The antigen it binds to is not known. Base qualities were left out, and no much larger clone turns up one base away. The collaborating institutions used their own protocols to collect whole blood in K2EDTA tubes. For TCRbeta analysis, collaborators shipped samples in one of three forms: frozen whole blood, isolated PBMCs, or DNA extracted from either of those sample types. The immunoSEQ Assay, a bias-controlled multiplex PCR, was used to amplify TCRbeta CDR3 regions from genomic DNA. On the authors' methods: The number of nucleated cells in each sample was estimated from the amplification of reference gene primers within the assay. To quantify the absolute abundance of each unique TCRbeta CDR3 rearrangement, sequence reads were collapsed and filtered. For each sample, productive Simpson clonality was calculated as the square root of Simpson's diversity index over productive rearrangements. TCRdb limited this immuneACCESS table to in-frame rearrangements with V and J called. A share of clones is missing; checked studies link under half to unresolved V genes, and the rest is unexplained. For V, J and clone size, that table is used; D and trimming come from the DNA. In all, the sample holds some 29,000 clones, and roughly 85% of those were seen once. The top ten clonotypes cover less than 20% of the sample.

The CDR3 covers 13 residues, taking in both the cysteine and the phenylalanine. Left in the record is the CDR3 DNA by itself, 39 bases read in frame from the first base. The germline V gene (reference sequence) provides CDR1 LNHDA and CDR2 SQIVND. At the junction V is shortened by 5 bases and J by 7 bases, with 12 bases in between. The sequence derives from a human donor in a cohort sampled during active COVID-19. The chain uses TRBV19 and TRBJ1-5; D gene: possibly TRBD1, on 6 matching bases. The sample taken for sequencing was peripheral blood. The sequenced DNA: TGTGCCAGTAGTTATGGGGGCGGGCAGCCCCAGCATTTT. Its product reads: CASSYGGGQPQHF.